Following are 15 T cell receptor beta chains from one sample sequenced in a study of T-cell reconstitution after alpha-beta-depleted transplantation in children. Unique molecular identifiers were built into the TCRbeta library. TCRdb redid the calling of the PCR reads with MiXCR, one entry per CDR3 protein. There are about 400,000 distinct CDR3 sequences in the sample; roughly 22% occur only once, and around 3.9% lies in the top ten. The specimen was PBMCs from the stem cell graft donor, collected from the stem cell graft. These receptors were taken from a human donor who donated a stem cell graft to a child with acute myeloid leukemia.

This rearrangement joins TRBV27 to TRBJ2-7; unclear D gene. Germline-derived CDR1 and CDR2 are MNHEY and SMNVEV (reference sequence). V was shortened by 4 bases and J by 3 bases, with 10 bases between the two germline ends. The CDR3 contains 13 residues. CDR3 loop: CASSSGSHYEQYF. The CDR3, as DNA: TGTGCCAGCAGTTCGGGCTCACACTACGAGCAGTACTTC.

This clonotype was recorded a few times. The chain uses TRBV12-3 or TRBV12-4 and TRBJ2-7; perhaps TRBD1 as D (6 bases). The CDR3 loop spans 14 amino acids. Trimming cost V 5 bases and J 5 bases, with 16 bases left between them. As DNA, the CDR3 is TGTGCCAGCAGTGCTACAGGGTATGGCAACGAGCAGTACTTC. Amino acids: CASSATGYGNEQYF.

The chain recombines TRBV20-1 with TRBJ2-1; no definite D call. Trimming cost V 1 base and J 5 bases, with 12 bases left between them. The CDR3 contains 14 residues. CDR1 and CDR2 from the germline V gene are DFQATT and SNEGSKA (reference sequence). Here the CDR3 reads CSARVDTANNEQFF. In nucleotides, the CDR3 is TGCAGTGCTAGAGTCGACACAGCAAACAATGAGCAGTTCTTC.

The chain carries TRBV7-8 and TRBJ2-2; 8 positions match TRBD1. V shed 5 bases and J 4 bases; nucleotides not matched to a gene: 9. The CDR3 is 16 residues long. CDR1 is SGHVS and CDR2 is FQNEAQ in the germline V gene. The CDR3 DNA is TGTGCCAGCAGCAAGAGGACAGGGACGGGCACCGGGGAGCTGTTTTTT. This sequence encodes CASSKRTGTGTGELFF.

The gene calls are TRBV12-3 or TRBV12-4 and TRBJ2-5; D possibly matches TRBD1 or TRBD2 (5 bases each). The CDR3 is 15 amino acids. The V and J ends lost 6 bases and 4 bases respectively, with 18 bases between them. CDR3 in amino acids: CASRTAGAPRETQYF. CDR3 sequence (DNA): TGTGCCAGCAGAACCGCCGGGGCGCCGCGAGAGACCCAGTACTTC.

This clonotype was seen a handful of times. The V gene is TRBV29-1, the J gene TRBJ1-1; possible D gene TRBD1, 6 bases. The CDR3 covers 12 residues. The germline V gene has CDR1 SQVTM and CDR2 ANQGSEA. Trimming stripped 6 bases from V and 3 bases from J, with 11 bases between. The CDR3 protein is CSVSQGYTEAFF. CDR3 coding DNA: TGCAGCGTGAGTCAGGGGTACACTGAAGCTTTCTTT. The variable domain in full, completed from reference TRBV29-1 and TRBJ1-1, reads SAVISQKPSRDICQRGTSLTIQCQVDSQVTMMFWYRQQPGQSLTLIATANQGSEATYESGFVIDKFPISRPNLTFSTLTVSNMSPEDSSIYLCSVSQGYTEAFFGQGTRLTVV.

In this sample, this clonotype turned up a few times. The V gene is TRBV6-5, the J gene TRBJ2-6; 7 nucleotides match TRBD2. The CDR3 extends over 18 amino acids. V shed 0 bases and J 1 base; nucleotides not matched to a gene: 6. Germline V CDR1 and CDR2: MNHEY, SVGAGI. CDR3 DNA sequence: TGTGCCAGCAGTTACTCGAGCGGGACCACTTCTGGGGCCAACGTCCTGACTTTC. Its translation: CASSYSSGTTSGANVLTF.

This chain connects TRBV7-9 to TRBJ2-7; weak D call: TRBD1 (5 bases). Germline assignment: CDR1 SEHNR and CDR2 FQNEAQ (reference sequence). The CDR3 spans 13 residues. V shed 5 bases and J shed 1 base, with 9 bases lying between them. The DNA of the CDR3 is TGTGCCAGCAGCCGCGCAGGGTCCTACGAGCAGTACTTC. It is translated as CASSRAGSYEQYF.

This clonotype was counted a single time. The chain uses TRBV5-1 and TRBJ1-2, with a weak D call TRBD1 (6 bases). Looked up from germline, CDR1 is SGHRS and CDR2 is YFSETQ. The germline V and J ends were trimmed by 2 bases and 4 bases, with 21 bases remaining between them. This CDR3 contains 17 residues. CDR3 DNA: TGCGCCAGCAGCTTTGGAGGTCAGGCTAGGGGGTCCTATGGCTACACCTTC. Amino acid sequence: CASSFGGQARGSYGYTF.

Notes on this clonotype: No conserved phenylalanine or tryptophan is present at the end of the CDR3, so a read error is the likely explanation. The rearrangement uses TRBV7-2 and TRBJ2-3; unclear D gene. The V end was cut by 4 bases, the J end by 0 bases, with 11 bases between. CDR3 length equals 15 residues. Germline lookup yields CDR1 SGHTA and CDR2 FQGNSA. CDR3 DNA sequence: TGTGCCAGCAGCTGGGTGGGCAGGAGCACAGATACGCAGTATGTT. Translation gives CASSWVGRSTDTQYV.

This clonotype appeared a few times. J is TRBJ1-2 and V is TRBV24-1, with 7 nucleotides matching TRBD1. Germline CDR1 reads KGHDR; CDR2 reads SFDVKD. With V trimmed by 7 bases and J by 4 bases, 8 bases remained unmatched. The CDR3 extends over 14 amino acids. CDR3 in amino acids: CATSETGRRYGYTF. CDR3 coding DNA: TGTGCCACCAGCGAGACAGGGAGACGCTATGGCTACACCTTC.

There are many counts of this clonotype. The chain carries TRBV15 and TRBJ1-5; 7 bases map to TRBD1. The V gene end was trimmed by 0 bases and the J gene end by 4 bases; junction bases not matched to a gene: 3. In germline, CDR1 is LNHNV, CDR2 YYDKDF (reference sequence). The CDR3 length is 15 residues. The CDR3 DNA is TGTGCCACCAGCAGAGATCCAGGGGGGAATCAGCCCCAGCATTTT. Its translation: CATSRDPGGNQPQHF.

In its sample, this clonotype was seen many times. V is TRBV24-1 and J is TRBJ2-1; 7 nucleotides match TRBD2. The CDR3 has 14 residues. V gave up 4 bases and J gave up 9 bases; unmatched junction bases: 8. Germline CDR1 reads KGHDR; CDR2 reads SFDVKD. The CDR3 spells CATSDSWTRAEQFF. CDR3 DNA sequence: TGTGCCACCAGTGACTCCTGGACTAGAGCTGAGCAGTTCTTC.

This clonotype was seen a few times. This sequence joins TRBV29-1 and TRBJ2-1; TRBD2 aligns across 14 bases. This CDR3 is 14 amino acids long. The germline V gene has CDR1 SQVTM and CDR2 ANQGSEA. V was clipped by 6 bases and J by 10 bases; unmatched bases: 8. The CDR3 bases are TGCAGCGTGGGGGGACTAGCGGGAGTAGGCGAGCAGTTCTTC. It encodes CSVGGLAGVGEQFF.

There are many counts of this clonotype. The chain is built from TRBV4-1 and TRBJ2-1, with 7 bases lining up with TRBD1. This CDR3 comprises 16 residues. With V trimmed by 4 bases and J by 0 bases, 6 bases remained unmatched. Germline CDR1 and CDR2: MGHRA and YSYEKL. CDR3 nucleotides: TGCGCCAGCAGCCGGGGACAGTTGAGCTCCTACAATGAGCAGTTCTTC. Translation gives CASSRGQLSSYNEQFF.